The next 25 T cell receptor beta chains were all read from a single sample in a study of cytomegalovirus exposure and HLA in healthy donors. Vbeta (60) and Jbeta (13) primers were used in the PCR. Sequenced by immunoSEQ multiplex PCR; TCRdb stores in-frame clones only, minus some. The data show more than 90,000 clones, with roughly 75% seen just once and less than 0.95% held by the top ten. The sample comprised PBMCs. The source is a woman aged 60-75 years in good health and CMV-seronegative.

This chain connects TRBV29-1 to TRBJ1-4; TRBD1 might be the D (6 bases). Germline V CDR1 and CDR2: SQVTM, ANQGSEA. V lost 7 bases, J lost 8 bases, and 11 bases lay in between. The CDR3 extends over 11 amino acids. CDR3 coding DNA: TGCAGCGGGGGACAATCCGAAAAACTGTTTTTT. Protein: CSGGQSEKLFF.

The rearrangement uses TRBV19 and TRBJ2-2; 7 bases match TRBD1. J gave up 0 bases and V 2 bases, and 0 bases lay outside the gene matches. The CDR3 covers 15 residues. Looked up from germline, CDR1 is LNHDA and CDR2 is SQIVND (reference sequence). The CDR3 DNA reads TGTGCCAGTAGTATACAGGGGGCGAACACCGGGGAGCTGTTTTTT. Translating gives CASSIQGANTGELFF. Full variable domain (rest looked up from reference TRBV19 and TRBJ2-2): DGGITQSPKYLFRKEGQNVTLSCEQNLNHDAMYWYRQDPGQGLRLIYYSQIVNDFQKGDIAEGYSVSREKKESFPLTVTSAQKNPTAFYLCASSIQGANTGELFFGEGSRLTVL.

The CDR3 sequence is CASSLEGPAQGSLTDTQYF. The CDR3 DNA sequence: TGTGCCAGCAGCTTAGAGGGCCCAGCACAGGGTTCCCTCACAGATACGCAGTATTTT. This chain uses TRBV7-6 with TRBJ2-3; the D gene is possibly TRBD1 (6 bases). In germline, CDR1 is SGHVS, CDR2 FNYEAQ. V lost 1 base, J lost 2 bases, and 22 bases lay in between. The CDR3 is 19 amino acids.

The CDR3 DNA is TGCGCCAGCAGTGAGGAAGGGACTAGCGGGAGAGGTGAGCAGTTCTTC. The encoded protein is CASSEEGTSGRGEQFF. The chain recombines TRBV10-1 with TRBJ2-1; 14 positions agree with TRBD2. The junction had 6 bases not matched to a gene; V was cut back by 2 bases and J by 9 bases. Looked up from germline, CDR1 is WNHNN and CDR2 is SYGVQD (reference sequence). The CDR3 has 16 residues.

This chain joins TRBV7-8 and TRBJ1-5; a weak D match, TRBD1 (5 bases). The V and J ends lost 1 base and 7 bases respectively, with 11 bases between them. Looked up from germline, CDR1 is SGHVS and CDR2 is FQNEAQ. There are 14 residues in the CDR3. The DNA for the CDR3 is TGTGCCAGCAGCTTAGGCGGGGGGGGACAGCCCCAGCATTTT. It yields the protein CASSLGGGGQPQHF.

J is TRBJ1-1 and V is TRBV10-3; D possibly corresponds to TRBD1 (6 bases). This CDR3 spans 13 amino acids. Looked up from germline, CDR1 is ENHRY and CDR2 is SYGVKD. V lost 8 bases to trimming and J lost 5 bases, with 15 bases between them. This CDR3 is CAISNREVTEAFF. CDR3 nucleotides: TGTGCCATCTCAAACAGGGAAGTTACTGAAGCTTTCTTT.

This clone was picked up a small number of times. The chain is built from TRBV7-9 and TRBJ1-6, with D hard to call. V was clipped by 4 bases and J by 8 bases, with 9 bases between them. This CDR3 has 13 residues. Germline values: CDR1 SEHNR, CDR2 FQNEAQ (reference sequence). The CDR3 sequence: CASSSLGDSPLHF. The CDR3 bases are TGTGCCAGCAGCTCACTCGGAGATTCACCCCTCCACTTT. The entire variable domain, with the rest obtained from reference TRBV7-9 and TRBJ1-6, is as follows: DTGVSQNPRHKITKRGQNVTFRCDPISEHNRLYWYRQTLGQGPEFLTYFQNEAQLEKSRLLSDRFSAERPKGSFSTLEIQRTEQGDSAMYLCASSSLGDSPLHFGNGTRLTVT.

The CDR3 region is CASSPSGTSGSNEQFF. The CDR3 coding sequence is TGTGCCAGCAGTCCTTCCGGGACTAGCGGGAGCAATGAGCAGTTCTTC. The chain recombines TRBV13 with TRBJ2-1; 14 positions agree with TRBD2. The CDR3 loop spans 16 amino acids. In germline, CDR1 is PRHDT, CDR2 FYEKMQ (reference sequence). V lost 6 bases to trimming and J lost 6 bases; unmatched junction nucleotides: 7.

This clone was counted between two and nine times. The chain carries TRBV19 and TRBJ1-2; weak D call: TRBD1 (6 bases). V was cut by 1 base and J by 6 bases, with 12 bases left in between. The germline gives CDR1 LNHDA, CDR2 SQIVND (reference sequence). The CDR3 totals 14 residues. The CDR3 protein is CASSIGGGINGYTF. CDR3 coding DNA: TGTGCCAGTAGTATAGGAGGGGGAATAAATGGCTACACCTTC.

This clone was counted between two and nine times. The V call is TRBV6-4, the J call TRBJ2-1; 8 nucleotides match TRBD2. Losses at the gene ends were 10 bases for V and 8 bases for J; bases not matched to a gene: 4. The CDR3 length is 11 residues. From germline, CDR1 is MRHNA and CDR2 SNTAGT. This CDR3 reads CATLAGHEQFF. CDR3 DNA sequence: TGTGCCACTCTAGCGGGCCATGAGCAGTTCTTC.

This chain connects TRBV9 to TRBJ1-5; TRBD1 agrees at 9 bases. CDR3 length: 14 residues. Germline V gene data show CDR1 as SGDLS and CDR2 as YYNGEE. With 4 bases clipped from V and 6 bases from J, the junction kept 5 bases outside the gene matches. Here the CDR3 reads CASSSGQGSQPQHF. Written as DNA, the CDR3 is TGTGCCAGCAGCTCGGGACAGGGATCTCAGCCCCAGCATTTT.

The chain carries TRBV5-6 and TRBJ2-7; D not certain. Germline V gene lookup returns CDR1 SGHDT and CDR2 YYEEEE. This CDR3 has 15 amino acids. V was cut by 6 bases and J by 3 bases, with 19 bases left in between. The CDR3: CASTTASVNSYEQYF. The CDR3 coding sequence is TGTGCCAGCACTACCGCCTCTGTGAACAGCTACGAGCAGTACTTC.

The rearrangement links TRBV7-2 to TRBJ1-2, with D possibly being TRBD1 (5 bases). CDR1 is SGHTA, CDR2 FQGNSA, per germline. The V end was cut by 2 bases, the J end by 0 bases, with 7 bases between. This CDR3 is built from 14 residues. This chain's CDR3 is CASSLQGTNYGYTF. Here the CDR3 DNA reads TGTGCCAGCAGCTTACAGGGAACTAACTATGGCTACACCTTC.

The chain carries TRBV7-9 and TRBJ2-1, with 10 bases fitting TRBD2. J gave up 6 bases and V 4 bases, and 3 bases lay outside the gene matches. Germline CDR1 is SEHNR and CDR2 is FQNEAQ (reference sequence). This CDR3 comprises 14 residues. The CDR3 coding sequence is TGTGCCAGCAGCTCGGGACTAGCGAGCAATGAGCAGTTCTTC. Protein sequence: CASSSGLASNEQFF.

Points on this clone: No conserved phenylalanine or tryptophan is present at the end of the CDR3, so a read error is the likely explanation. The V call is TRBV7-9, the J call TRBJ1-1, with D perhaps matching TRBD1 (6 bases). Germline assignment: CDR1 SEHNR and CDR2 FQNEAQ (reference sequence). CDR3 length: 13 amino acids. The ends were cut back, 6 bases at V and 4 bases at J, with 12 bases in the middle. CDR3 in DNA: TGTGCCAGCAGAGACGAACAGGGCACTGAAGCTTTCTCT. It encodes CASRDEQGTEAFS.

This clone came up a few times. CDR3 protein: CASSEAQSNYGYTF. DNA of the CDR3: TGCGCCAGCAGTGAGGCTCAGTCTAACTATGGCTACACCTTC. This chain joins TRBV10-2 and TRBJ1-2, with D unclear. Germline CDR1 WSHSY, CDR2 SAAADI. This CDR3 spans 14 amino acids. Trimming left V 2 bases short and J 0 bases short, with 7 bases between.

This sequence joins TRBV30 and TRBJ2-7, with TRBD2 identical over 10 bases. With 1 base clipped from V and 4 bases from J, the junction kept 4 bases outside the gene matches. Germline CDR1 and CDR2: GTSNPN and SVGIG (reference sequence). The CDR3 sequence is 14 residues long. The CDR3, as DNA: TGTGCCTGGAGTGGTAGCGGGAGGCAATACGAGCAGTACTTC. Translation gives CAWSGSGRQYEQYF.

This chain joins TRBV4-3 and TRBJ1-2; D is unresolved. Germline V lookup: CDR1 LGHNA, CDR2 YSLEER. Trimming stripped 3 bases from V and 0 bases from J, with 11 bases between. The CDR3 extends over 15 amino acids. CDR3 sequence (DNA): TGCGCCAGCAGCCACAGTGAGAGCGCTAACTATGGCTACACCTTC. Translating gives CASSHSESANYGYTF.

The chain links TRBV2 to TRBJ1-4; 10 bases are shared with TRBD1. The CDR3 totals 15 residues. Germline values: CDR1 SNHLY, CDR2 FYNNEI. Trimming took 6 bases from V and 8 from J; bases not matched to a gene: 9. The CDR3 is CASSLTGGRREKLFF. The CDR3 DNA reads TGTGCCAGCAGCCTGACAGGGGGCAGGCGGGAAAAACTGTTTTTT.

Remarks on this clone: Other DNA sequences in the same sample also yield this CDR3. The V and J genes are TRBV6-5 and TRBJ2-7, with 14 nucleotides matching TRBD2. CDR1 and CDR2 from the germline V gene are MNHEY and SVGAGI. V shed 0 bases, J shed 4 bases, and the junction held 2 bases outside the gene matches. The length of the CDR3 is 16 residues. The CDR3 is CASSYSGTSGSYEQYF. The CDR3 DNA sequence: TGTGCCAGCAGTTACTCCGGGACTAGCGGGAGTTACGAGCAGTACTTC.

The chain carries TRBV6-5 and TRBJ2-1, with D hard to call. The germline V gene has CDR1 MNHEY and CDR2 SVGAGI. The CDR3 totals 11 residues. The V gene lost 6 bases and the J gene lost 8 bases, with 8 bases spanning the gap. In nucleotides, the CDR3 is TGTGCCAGCAGCCAAAGCGATGAGCAGTTCTTC. It specifies CASSQSDEQFF.

This rearrangement joins TRBV7-9 to TRBJ1-2, with D perhaps matching TRBD1 (6 bases). Germline CDR1 is SEHNR and CDR2 is FQNEAQ (reference sequence). V lost 7 bases and J 7 bases, leaving 16 bases between the germline ends. The CDR3 has 13 amino acids. The CDR3 reads CASTTTGSGGYTF. The CDR3 coding sequence is TGTGCCAGCACCACAACAGGGTCCGGTGGCTACACCTTC.

CDR3 coding DNA: TGCAGCGTCGGAGGGTGGGGGGGCACTGAAGCTTTCTTT. Translated, it gives CSVGGWGGTEAFF. This chain joins TRBV29-1 and TRBJ1-1, with D maybe TRBD1 (5 bases). The CDR3 consists of 13 residues. Germline V CDR1 and CDR2: SQVTM, ANQGSEA. V dropped 6 bases and J dropped 4 bases, with 15 bases sitting between them.

The chain combines TRBV5-1 with TRBJ1-1, with 10 bases identical to TRBD1. The CDR3 covers 15 residues. V was pared by 0 bases and J by 3 bases, with 2 bases of the junction left unmatched. Germline V gives CDR1 SGHRS, CDR2 YFSETQ. CDR3 sequence reads: CASSLGQGAHTEAFF. In DNA, the CDR3 is TGCGCCAGCAGCTTGGGACAGGGGGCTCACACTGAAGCTTTCTTT.

The V and J genes are TRBV2 and TRBJ2-3; 12 bases match TRBD2. The V and J ends lost 11 bases and 1 base, in that order; junction bases with no gene match: 13. CDR3 length: 17 residues. In germline, CDR1 is SNHLY, CDR2 FYNNEI. In DNA, the CDR3 is TGTGCCTCCAGCCGGCTAGCGGGAGGGCAACGCACAGATACGCAGTATTTT. It is translated as CASSRLAGGQRTDTQYF. The full variable domain, its missing parts supplied by reference TRBV2 and TRBJ2-3, is EPEVTQTPSHQVTQMGQEVILRCVPISNHLYFYWYRQILGQKVEFLVSFYNNEISEKSEIFDDQFSVERPDGSNFTLKIRSTKLEDSAMYFCASSRLAGGQRTDTQYFGPGTRLTVL.